This T cell receptor beta chain was documented in a study of CD8 T cells in Susac syndrome. This clonotype was counted once. CD8+ and CD4+ T cells from blood underwent TCR beta sequencing. Patients with stable or active relapsing-remitting disease, all of them treatment-naive, made up the multiple sclerosis controls. Random hexamers were used to reverse transcribe 0.5 to 1 ug of RNA. The amplification used immunoSEQ multiplex PCR on TCR beta CDR3; it spanned 54 Vbeta and 13 Jbeta. TCRdb independently ran MiXCR on the immunoSEQ multiplex PCR reads; one entry per CDR3 protein. The sample has about 210,000 distinct CDR3 sequences, 95% seen once. The CDR3 spans 11 residues. V dropped 3 bases and J dropped 9 bases, with 6 bases sitting between them. Germline CDR1 is LGHDT and CDR2 is YNNKEL (reference sequence).

The receptor's source is a human donor with multiple sclerosis. The chain employs TRBV3-1 and TRBJ2-1, with unresolved D. Material: CD4+ T cells from PBMCs. Written as DNA, the CDR3 is TGTGCCAGCAGCCAGACGGGTGAGCAGTTCTTC. As protein: CASSQTGEQFF.